Listed here are 20 T cell receptor beta chains from one sample, sequenced in a study of blood T cell repertoires in COVID-19. Sequencing was performed with immunoSEQ multiplex PCR; in TCRdb, only in-frame clones are kept and a portion is missing. In the table there are under 120,000 clones, roughly 71% of which are singletons. Sequencing input: peripheral blood. These TCRs come from a man at least 80 years old with acute or convalescent COVID-19.

The chain joins TRBV5-1 to TRBJ2-3, with 12 bases identical to TRBD1. Germline CDR1 is SGHRS and CDR2 is YFSETQ. The CDR3 runs to 15 residues. With V trimmed by 3 bases and J by 4 bases, 3 bases remained unmatched. The CDR3 bases are TGCGCCAGCAGCTCGGGGACAGGGGGCGCAGATACGCAGTATTTT. Protein: CASSSGTGGADTQYF.

This clone was recorded a few times. The chain is built from TRBV5-1 and TRBJ1-2, with 8 positions matching TRBD1. V gave up 4 bases and J gave up 4 bases; unmatched junction bases: 6. The CDR3 totals 14 residues. Germline V lookup: CDR1 SGHRS, CDR2 YFSETQ. CDR3 nucleotide sequence: TGCGCCAGCAGCCGAGGACAGGGAGTCTATGGCTACACCTTC. Translating gives CASSRGQGVYGYTF.

The V and J genes are TRBV28 and TRBJ1-5; TRBD1 might be the D (6 bases). The germline V gene has CDR1 MDHEN and CDR2 SYDVKM. V was clipped by 2 bases and J by 15 bases, with 17 bases between them. The CDR3 consists of 13 residues. The CDR3 coding sequence is TGTGCCAGCAGTTTACCACAGGGCCCGAGGTGGCATTTT. Protein sequence: CASSLPQGPRWHF.

The chain carries TRBV19 and TRBJ2-2; perhaps TRBD2 as D (6 bases). This CDR3 has 16 residues. With 4 bases removed from V and 8 bases from J, the gap between germline ends came to 20 bases. Germline V gene sequence: CDR1 LNHDA, CDR2 SQIVND (reference sequence). This chain's CDR3 is CASSTSVRRGAGELFF. The CDR3 DNA follows: TGTGCCAGTAGTACCTCTGTACGGAGGGGTGCGGGGGAGCTGTTTTTT.

This chain joins TRBV4-3 and TRBJ1-5; D not certain. There are 16 residues in the CDR3. The V end was cut by 0 bases, the J end by 1 base, with 10 bases between. Germline V lookup: CDR1 LGHNA, CDR2 YSLEER. CDR3 bases: TGCGCCAGCAGCCAAGACGGAGGCCCAAGCAATCAGCCCCAGCATTTT. This translates into CASSQDGGPSNQPQHF.

The rearrangement joins TRBV15 to TRBJ2-7, with D perhaps matching TRBD1 (6 bases). CDR1 is LNHNV, CDR2 YYDKDF, per germline (reference sequence). With 1 base removed from V and 9 bases from J, the gap between germline ends came to 16 bases. CDR3 length: 14 residues. The CDR3 is CATSRGGQNPGQYF. The CDR3 region has the DNA TGTGCCACCAGCAGAGGGGGGCAGAACCCCGGGCAGTACTTC.

This clone appeared once. This chain connects TRBV5-5 to TRBJ1-5; the D is unclear. V was clipped by 3 bases and J by 0 bases, with 10 bases between them. Per germline, CDR1 SGHKS and CDR2 YYEKEE (reference sequence). CDR3 size: 15 residues. CDR3 DNA sequence: TGTGCCAGCAGCTACCTAGGAAATAGCAATCAGCCCCAGCATTTT. Translating gives CASSYLGNSNQPQHF.

The rearrangement joins TRBV7-2 to TRBJ1-1; D perhaps matches TRBD1 (6 bases). The CDR3 contains 15 residues. V gave up 2 bases and J gave up 1 base, with 11 bases separating them. The germline V gene has CDR1 SGHTA and CDR2 FQGNSA. DNA of the CDR3: TGTGCCAGCAGCTTAATGGGGGCGCGGAACACTGAAGCTTTCTTT. Protein product: CASSLMGARNTEAFF.

V is TRBV24-1 and J is TRBJ2-5, with D perhaps matching TRBD1 (5 bases). CDR3 length equals 14 residues. Germline lookup yields CDR1 KGHDR and CDR2 SFDVKD. V was clipped by 4 bases and J by 5 bases, with 13 bases between them. CDR3 protein: CATSEIRTPETQYF. The DNA for the CDR3 is TGTGCCACCAGTGAAATAAGGACACCCGAGACCCAGTACTTC.

The chain links TRBV7-9 to TRBJ2-7; D ambiguous. CDR1 and CDR2 (germline): SEHNR, FQNEAQ (reference sequence). Trimming removed 7 bases from V and 3 bases from J, with 16 bases in between. The CDR3 contains 14 residues. The CDR3 bases are TGTGCCAGCATCCTGCCGGTACAGATCTACGAGCAGTACTTC. This codes for CASILPVQIYEQYF.

This chain connects TRBV20-1 to TRBJ2-7, with 8 bases identical to TRBD2. J gave up 7 bases and V 3 bases, and 8 bases lay outside the gene matches. The CDR3 runs 13 residues. Germline V gene data show CDR1 as DFQATT and CDR2 as SNEGSKA (reference sequence). As DNA, the CDR3 is TGCAGTGCTAGTCGGCCGGGACTAGTGGAGCAGTACTTC. As protein: CSASRPGLVEQYF.

As DNA, the CDR3 is TGCGCCAGCAGCTTGTACAGGGGAGACACTGAAGCTTTCTTT. This encodes CASSLYRGDTEAFF. The chain uses TRBV5-1 and TRBJ1-1; 7 nucleotides line up with TRBD1. Germline CDR1 reads SGHRS; CDR2 reads YFSETQ. The CDR3 length is 14 residues. J lost 3 bases, V lost 1 base, and 3 bases had no gene match.

This clone was detected only once. This rearrangement joins TRBV5-1 to TRBJ2-7; 7 bases are a match to TRBD2. Germline loops: CDR1 SGHRS, CDR2 YFSETQ. V gave up 5 bases and J gave up 4 bases; unmatched junction bases: 12. The CDR3 runs to 15 residues. CDR3 protein: CASSRGSREEYEQYF. CDR3 sequence (DNA): TGCGCCAGCAGTCGGGGATCTCGGGAGGAGTACGAGCAGTACTTC. Full variable domain (outside the CDR3, taken from reference TRBV5-1 and TRBJ2-7): KAGVTQTPRYLIKTRGQQVTLSCSPISGHRSVSWYQQTPGQGLQFLFEYFSETQRNKGNFPGRFSGRQFSNSRSEMNVSTLELGDSALYLCASSRGSREEYEQYFGPGTRLTVT.

The rearrangement uses TRBV3-1 (or the pseudogene TRBV3-2) and TRBJ2-5, with 9 bases identical to TRBD2. This CDR3 spans 16 amino acids. CDR1 and CDR2 (germline): LGHDT, YNNKEL (reference sequence). Trimming removed 1 base from V and 6 bases from J; junction bases left unmatched: 9. The DNA of the CDR3 is TGTGCCAGCAGCCAAGCGCTTAGCGGGAGAGGAAAGACCCAGTACTTC. This gives the protein CASSQALSGRGKTQYF.

This clone was observed a single time. The V and J genes are TRBV28 and TRBJ1-2; D is possibly TRBD1 (6 bases). The ends were cut back, 2 bases at V and 4 bases at J, with 11 bases in the middle. Germline V gene sequence: CDR1 MDHEN, CDR2 SYDVKM. The CDR3 contains 14 residues. CDR3 in amino acids: CASSLGHRVYGYTF. DNA for the CDR3: TGTGCCAGCAGTTTAGGTCACAGGGTCTATGGCTACACCTTC.

This chain joins TRBV5-6 and TRBJ2-1; possibly TRBD2 for D (5 bases). CDR3 length: 13 amino acids. Germline CDR1 SGHDT, CDR2 YYEEEE. V was trimmed by 0 bases and J by 4 bases, leaving 5 bases between them. Here the CDR3 reads CASSLGTYNEQFF. CDR3 sequence (DNA): TGTGCCAGCAGCTTGGGGACTTACAATGAGCAGTTCTTC. Drawing the rest from reference TRBV5-6 and TRBJ2-1, the complete variable domain is DAGVTQSPTHLIKTRGQQVTLRCSPKSGHDTVSWYQQALGQGPQFIFQYYEEEERQRGNFPDRFSGHQFPNYSSELNVNALLLGDSALYLCASSLGTYNEQFFGPGTRLTVL.

The chain carries TRBV12-2 and TRBJ1-3; TRBD1 reflects the table's D call only, with no check against the DNA. TRBV12-2 is described as a pseudogene. This CDR3 region has 17 residues. This chain's CDR3 is CASRLVGKDRAGNTIYF. CDR3 sequence (DNA): TGTGCAAGTCGCTTGGTAGGAAAGGACAGAGCTGGAAACACCATATATTTT.

There are many counts of this clone. J is TRBJ2-1 and V is TRBV7-9; 7 bases agree with TRBD2. CDR3 length equals 14 residues. Losses at the gene ends were 5 bases for V and 9 bases for J; bases not matched to a gene: 10. Germline-derived CDR1 and CDR2 are SEHNR and FQNEAQ (reference sequence). The CDR3 coding sequence is TGTGCCAGCAGCCTCGCAGTGCGGGAGACTGAGCAGTTCTTC. Translated: CASSLAVRETEQFF.

This chain connects TRBV28 to TRBJ1-5; D is possibly TRBD1 (6 bases). The CDR3 sequence is 15 residues long. Trimming took 4 bases from V and 5 from J, leaving 15 bases between them. CDR1 is MDHEN, CDR2 SYDVKM, per germline. CDR3 sequence (DNA): TGTGCCAGCAGTTACGGGGGGGGCGCTCATCAGCCCCAGCATTTT. It is translated as CASSYGGGAHQPQHF.

The chain combines TRBV5-1 with TRBJ2-1; the match to TRBD2 covers 10 bases. Germline V CDR1 and CDR2: SGHRS, YFSETQ. CDR3 length: 15 amino acids. With 1 base clipped from V and 6 bases from J, the junction kept 4 bases outside the gene matches. The CDR3 DNA sequence: TGCGCCAGCAGCTTGACTAGCGGGACTCTCAATGAGCAGTTCTTC. Translation: CASSLTSGTLNEQFF.